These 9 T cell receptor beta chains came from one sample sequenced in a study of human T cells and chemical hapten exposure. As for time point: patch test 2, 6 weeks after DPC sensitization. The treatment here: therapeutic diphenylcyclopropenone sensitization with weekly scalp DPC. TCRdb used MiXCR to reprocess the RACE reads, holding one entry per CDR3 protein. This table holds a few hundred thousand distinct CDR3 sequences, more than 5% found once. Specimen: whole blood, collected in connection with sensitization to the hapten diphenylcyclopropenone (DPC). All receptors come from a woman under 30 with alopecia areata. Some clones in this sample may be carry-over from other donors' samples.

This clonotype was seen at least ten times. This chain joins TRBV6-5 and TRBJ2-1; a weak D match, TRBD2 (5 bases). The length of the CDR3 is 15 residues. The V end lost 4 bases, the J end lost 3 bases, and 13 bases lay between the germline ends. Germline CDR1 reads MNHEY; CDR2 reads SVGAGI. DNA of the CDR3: TGTGCCAGCAGTTGGGAGAGGGCAGGCTACAATGAGCAGTTCTTC. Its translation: CASSWERAGYNEQFF.

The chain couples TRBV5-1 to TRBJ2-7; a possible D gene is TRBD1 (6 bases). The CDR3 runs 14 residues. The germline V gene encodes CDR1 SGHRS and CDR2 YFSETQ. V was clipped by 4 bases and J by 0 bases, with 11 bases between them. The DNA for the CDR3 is TGCGCCAGCAGCCCCTCGGACAGCTCCTACGAGCAGTACTTC. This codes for CASSPSDSSYEQYF.

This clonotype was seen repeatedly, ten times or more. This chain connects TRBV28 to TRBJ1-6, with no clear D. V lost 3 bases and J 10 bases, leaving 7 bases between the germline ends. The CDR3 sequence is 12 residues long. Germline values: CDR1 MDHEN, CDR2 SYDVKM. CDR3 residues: CASSLEESPLHF. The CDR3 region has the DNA TGTGCCAGCAGTTTGGAGGAATCACCCCTCCACTTT.

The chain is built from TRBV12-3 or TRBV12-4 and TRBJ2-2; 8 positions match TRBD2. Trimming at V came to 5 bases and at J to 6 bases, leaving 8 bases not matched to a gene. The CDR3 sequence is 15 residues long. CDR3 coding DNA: TGTGCCAGCAGTCTCAGCGGGGGTATTGCCGGGGAGCTGTTTTTT. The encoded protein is CASSLSGGIAGELFF.

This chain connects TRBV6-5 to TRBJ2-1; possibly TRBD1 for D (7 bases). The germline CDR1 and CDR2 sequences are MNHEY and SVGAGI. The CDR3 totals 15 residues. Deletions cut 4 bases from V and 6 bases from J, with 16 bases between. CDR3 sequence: CASSWSGGYVNEQFF. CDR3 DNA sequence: TGTGCCAGCAGTTGGTCAGGGGGGTACGTCAATGAGCAGTTCTTC.

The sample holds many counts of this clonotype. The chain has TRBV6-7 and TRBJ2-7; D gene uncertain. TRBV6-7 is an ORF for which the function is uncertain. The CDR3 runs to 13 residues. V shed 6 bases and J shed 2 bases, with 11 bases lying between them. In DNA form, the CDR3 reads TGTGCCAGCAGAACAGCTACCACCTACGAGCAGTACTTC. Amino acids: CASRTATTYEQYF.

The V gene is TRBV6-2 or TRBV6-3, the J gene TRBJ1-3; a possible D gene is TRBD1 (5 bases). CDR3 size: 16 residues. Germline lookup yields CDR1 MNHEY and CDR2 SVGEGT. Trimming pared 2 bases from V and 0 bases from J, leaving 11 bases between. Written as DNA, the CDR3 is TGTGCCAGCAGTTACGGGGGATCCCTCTCTGGAAACACCATATATTTT. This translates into CASSYGGSLSGNTIYF.

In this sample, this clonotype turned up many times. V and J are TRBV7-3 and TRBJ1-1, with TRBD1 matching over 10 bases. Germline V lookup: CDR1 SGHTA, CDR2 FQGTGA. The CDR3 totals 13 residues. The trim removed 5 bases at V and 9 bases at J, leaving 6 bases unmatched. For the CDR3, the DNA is TGTGCCAGCAGCCAGACGGACAGGGGGAAAGCTTTCTTT. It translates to CASSQTDRGKAFF.

The DNA for the CDR3 is TGTGCCACCACCTTTTCGGGGGGCGCCGGCACTGAAGCTTTCTTT. Amino acid sequence: CATTFSGGAGTEAFF. V and J are TRBV12-3 or TRBV12-4 and TRBJ1-1, with D tentatively TRBD1 (6 bases). This CDR3 region has 15 residues. With 10 bases removed from V and 4 bases from J, the gap between germline ends came to 22 bases.